This T cell receptor beta chain was identified during a study of CD8 T cells in Susac syndrome. CDR1 and CDR2 from the germline V gene are ENHRY and SYGVKD. Germline trimming cut 7 bases from V and 4 bases from J; bases unmatched to any gene: 6. The CDR3 runs to 14 residues. RNA amounts of about 0.5 to 1 ug underwent reverse transcription with random hexamers. TCRdb reprocessed the immunoSEQ multiplex PCR reads via MiXCR and lists one record per CDR3 protein. The table lists some 300,000 distinct CDR3 sequences, over 75% of them singletons. The chain uses TRBV10-3 and TRBJ1-1; 10 nucleotides agree with TRBD1. This TCR was sampled from a human donor with multiple sclerosis. Sequencing input: CD8+ T cells from PBMCs. The CDR3 region has the DNA TGTGCCATCATGGGGACAGGGGCGATCACTGAAGCTTTCTTT. It yields the protein CAIMGTGAITEAFF.